This TCR beta chain appears in the sequencing data of a study of T cell responses to AZD1222 COVID-19 vaccine listed by TCRdb under 2021. With respect to the entire study: A total of 240 or so trial participants underwent TCR sequencing, of whom about 200 had received two doses of AZD1222 and around 25 had received two doses of the MenACWY control vaccine. Trial participants were enrolled by age into subgroups of 18-55, 56-69 and 70-plus years, and around 140, 26 and 57 TCR-sequenced participants, respectively, were included in these subgroups.

Explained via the paper, the time point label denotes: about 28 days (+/-7) after the second vaccine dose. AZD1222 recipients whose second dose came at about 4 weeks and those whose second dose came at about 12 weeks were combined into one group, since spike-specific TCR depth and breadth did not differ between the two schedules. Vaccinee samples were obtained from the UK trials COV001 and COV002, which included a single-blind randomized controlled phase 2/3 trial of AZD1222 (ChAdOx1 nCoV-19) in healthy adults. Trial participant PBMC samples were collected at day 0 and day 28 after the second dose for TCRbeta chain sequencing. The CDR3 regions of human TCRbeta chains were subjected to immunosequencing. The source study handled its data this way. TCRs in the repertoires were matched against a reference library of SARS-CoV-2-specific TCRs that had been generated with the MIRA antigen-specificity platform. Breadth meant the fraction of unique TCRs that were SARS-CoV-2-associated, whereas depth meant the fraction of total T cells that were SARS-CoV-2-associated. Using the MIRA data, each spike-specific TCR was mapped to the spike region that the TCR reacts to and placed in a CD4 or CD8 class. Log10-transformed breadth and depth values were compared by one-way ANOVA with Sidak's multiple comparisons tests. What TCRdb holds here is the immuneACCESS table cut down to in-frame rearrangements. Part of the clones is not present; checked against another copy, under half of the missing clones reflect an unresolved V gene, and the others are unexplained. The V and J calls and clone size were taken over from that table, and D and trimming were inferred from the DNA. The sample table records 150,000 to 250,000 clones; just over 90% of these occur just once. The ten largest account for 3% to 3.5% of the sample.

The CDR3 spans 12 residues, from the cysteine through the phenylalanine. Only CDR3 DNA remains: 36 bases, in frame from the first base. V is pared back by 3 bases and J by 7 bases, with 9 bases lying between the germline termini. Turning to this clone: The antigen this receptor binds is unknown. No clone much larger than this one lies a single base away; base qualities are absent.

Findings and caveats that apply to the study as a whole: Most participants were white British and females outnumbered males, and the authors suggested that clonal diversity may have been underestimated. Because no samples from the day 14 peak response were available, repertoires could be characterized only after the peak T cell response. The 56-69-year group was small, and its depth increase did not reach significance, likely because of low power. Conclusions about previously exposed vaccinees are limited because only five to seven AZD1222 recipients were SARS-CoV-2 seropositive at baseline. Reportedly, almost half of the unique spike-specific TCRs recognized epitopes lying outside the regions that are mutated in the B.1.351 and B.1.1.7 variants. The vaccine-associated CD4 TCRs covered the entire spike protein, and the dominant responses fell in regions 160-218 and 743-854. After two AZD1222 doses, both the breadth and the depth of spike-specific TCRs were significantly higher than at day 0 and than in MenACWY recipients.

Here the sequenced sample was peripheral blood, taken 28 days after the second AZD1222 dose. In this chain, TRBV12-3 or TRBV12-4 is recombined with TRBJ2-5, with TRBD2 perhaps the D gene, on 5 matching bases. The sequence derives from an adult who received the AZD1222 COVID-19 vaccine. The DNA sequence is as follows: TGTGCCAGCAGTTTGGACTCGAGGACCCAGTACTTC. The resulting protein is CASSLDSRTQYF.